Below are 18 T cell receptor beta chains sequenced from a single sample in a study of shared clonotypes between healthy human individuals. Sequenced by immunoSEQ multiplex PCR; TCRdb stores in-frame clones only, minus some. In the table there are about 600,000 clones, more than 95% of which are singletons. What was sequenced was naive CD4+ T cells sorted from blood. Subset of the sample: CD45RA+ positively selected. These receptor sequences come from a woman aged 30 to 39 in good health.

CDR3 amino acids: CASSEALPGTYEQYF. CDR3 DNA sequence: TGTGCCAGCAGTGAAGCGCTTCCAGGAACCTACGAGCAGTACTTC. The V and J genes are TRBV2 and TRBJ2-7, with unresolved D. This CDR3 spans 15 amino acids. Germline CDR1 is SNHLY and CDR2 is FYNNEI. Trimming cost V 0 bases and J 2 bases, with 11 bases left between them.

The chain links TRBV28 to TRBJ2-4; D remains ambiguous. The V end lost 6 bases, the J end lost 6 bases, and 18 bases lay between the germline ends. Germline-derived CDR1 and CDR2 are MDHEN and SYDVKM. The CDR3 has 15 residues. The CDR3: CASRGQGAFGNIQYF. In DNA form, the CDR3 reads TGTGCCAGCAGAGGGCAAGGCGCGTTTGGAAACATTCAGTACTTC.

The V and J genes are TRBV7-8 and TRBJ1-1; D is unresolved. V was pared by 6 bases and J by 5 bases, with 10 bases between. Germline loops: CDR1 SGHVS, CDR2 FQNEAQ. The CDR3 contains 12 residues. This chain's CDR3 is CASSSFYTEAFF. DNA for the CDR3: TGTGCCAGCAGTTCGTTCTATACTGAAGCTTTCTTT.

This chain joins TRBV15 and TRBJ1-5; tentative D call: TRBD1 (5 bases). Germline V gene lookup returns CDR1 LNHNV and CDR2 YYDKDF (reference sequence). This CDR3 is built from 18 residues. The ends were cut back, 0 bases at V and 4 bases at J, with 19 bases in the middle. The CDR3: CATSRDRGPVRVNQPQHF. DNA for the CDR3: TGTGCCACCAGCAGAGATCGTGGCCCCGTCAGGGTTAATCAGCCCCAGCATTTT.

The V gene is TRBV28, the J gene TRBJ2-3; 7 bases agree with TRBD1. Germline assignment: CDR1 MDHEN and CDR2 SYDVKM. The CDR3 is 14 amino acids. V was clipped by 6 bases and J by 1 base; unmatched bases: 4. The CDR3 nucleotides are TGTGCCAGCAGGCCGGGACAGCGCACAGATACGCAGTATTTT. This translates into CASRPGQRTDTQYF. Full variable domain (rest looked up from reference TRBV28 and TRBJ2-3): DVKVTQSSRYLVKRTGEKVFLECVQDMDHENMFWYRQDPGLGLRLIYFSYDVKMKEKGDIPEGYSVSREKKERFSLILESASTNQTSMYLCASRPGQRTDTQYFGPGTRLTVL.

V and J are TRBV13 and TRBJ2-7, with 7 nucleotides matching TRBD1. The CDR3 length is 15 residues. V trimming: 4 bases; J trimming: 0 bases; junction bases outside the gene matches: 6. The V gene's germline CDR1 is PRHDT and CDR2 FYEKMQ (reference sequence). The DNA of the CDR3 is TGTGCCAGCAGCTGGGGACAGATGGTCTCCTACGAGCAGTACTTC. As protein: CASSWGQMVSYEQYF.

The CDR3 DNA sequence: TGTGCCAGCAGCCCCCCACTAGCGGGGTACAATGAGCAGTTCTTC. As protein: CASSPPLAGYNEQFF. The chain joins TRBV28 to TRBJ2-1; TRBD2 agrees at 10 bases. The ends lost 6 bases at V and 4 bases at J; junction bases unmatched: 6. Germline V gene sequence: CDR1 MDHEN, CDR2 SYDVKM. The CDR3 length is 15 residues.

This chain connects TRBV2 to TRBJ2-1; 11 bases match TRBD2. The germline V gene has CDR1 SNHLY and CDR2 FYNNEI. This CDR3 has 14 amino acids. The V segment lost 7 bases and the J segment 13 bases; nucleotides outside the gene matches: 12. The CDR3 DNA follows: TGTGCCAGCAACCAACTAGCGGGAGTATTAATCCAGTTCTTC. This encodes CASNQLAGVLIQFF.

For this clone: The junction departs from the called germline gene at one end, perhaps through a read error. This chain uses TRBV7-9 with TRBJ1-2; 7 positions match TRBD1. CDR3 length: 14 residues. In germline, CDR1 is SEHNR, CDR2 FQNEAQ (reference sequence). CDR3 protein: CASSFGGGDYSYTF. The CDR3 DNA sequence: TGTGCCAGCAGCTTTGGAGGGGGCGACTATAGCTACACCTTC.

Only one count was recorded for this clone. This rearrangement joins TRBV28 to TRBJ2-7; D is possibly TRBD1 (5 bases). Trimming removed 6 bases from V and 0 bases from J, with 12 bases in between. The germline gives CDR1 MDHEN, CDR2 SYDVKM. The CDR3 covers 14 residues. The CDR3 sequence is CASRSQQDSYEQYF. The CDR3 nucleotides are TGTGCCAGCAGATCCCAACAGGACTCCTACGAGCAGTACTTC.

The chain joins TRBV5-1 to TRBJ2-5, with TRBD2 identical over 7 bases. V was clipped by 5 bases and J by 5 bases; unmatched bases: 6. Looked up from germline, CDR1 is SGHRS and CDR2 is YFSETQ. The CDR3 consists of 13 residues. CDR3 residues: CASRGGEGETQYF. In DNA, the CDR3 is TGCGCCAGCAGAGGCGGGGAGGGGGAGACCCAGTACTTC.

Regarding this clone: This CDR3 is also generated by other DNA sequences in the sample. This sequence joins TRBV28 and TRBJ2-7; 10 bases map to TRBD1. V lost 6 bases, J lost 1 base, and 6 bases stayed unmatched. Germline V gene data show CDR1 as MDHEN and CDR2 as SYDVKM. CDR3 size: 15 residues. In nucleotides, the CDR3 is TGTGCCAGCAGCGCCCCGGGACAGGGGTCCTACGAGCAGTACTTC. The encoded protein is CASSAPGQGSYEQYF.

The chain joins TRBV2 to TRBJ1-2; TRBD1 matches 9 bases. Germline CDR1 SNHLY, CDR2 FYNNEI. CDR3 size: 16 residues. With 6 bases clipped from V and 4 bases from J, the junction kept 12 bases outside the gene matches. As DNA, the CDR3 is TGTGCCAGCAGCGACTCTAGGACAGGGGAAGGCTATGGCTACACCTTC. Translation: CASSDSRTGEGYGYTF.

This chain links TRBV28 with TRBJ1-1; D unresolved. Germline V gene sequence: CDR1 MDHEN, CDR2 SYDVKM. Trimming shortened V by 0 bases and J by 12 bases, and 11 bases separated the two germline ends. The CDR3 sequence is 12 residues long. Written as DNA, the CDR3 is TGTGCCAGCAGTTTATGGGGGTCGGTAACTTTCTTT. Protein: CASSLWGSVTFF.

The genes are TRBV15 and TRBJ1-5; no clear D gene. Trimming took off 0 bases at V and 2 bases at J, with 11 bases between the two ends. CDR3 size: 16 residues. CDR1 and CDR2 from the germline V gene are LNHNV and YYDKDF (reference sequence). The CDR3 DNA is TGTGCCACCAGCAGAGACCTCGGGGTGGGCAATCAGCCCCAGCATTTT. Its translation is CATSRDLGVGNQPQHF.

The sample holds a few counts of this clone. The CDR3 nucleotides read TGTGCCAGCAGCCGGACAGGTTATAGCAATCAGCCCCAGCATTTT. This codes for CASSRTGYSNQPQHF. The J gene is TRBJ1-5, the V gene TRBV2; 7 bases are shared with TRBD1. Losses at the gene ends were 6 bases for V and 0 bases for J; bases not matched to a gene: 5. The germline V gene has CDR1 SNHLY and CDR2 FYNNEI. This CDR3 region has 15 residues.

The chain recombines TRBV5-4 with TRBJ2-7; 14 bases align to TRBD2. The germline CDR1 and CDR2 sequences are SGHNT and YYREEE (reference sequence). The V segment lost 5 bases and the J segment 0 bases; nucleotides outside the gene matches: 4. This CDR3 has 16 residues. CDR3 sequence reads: CASRQGTSGSSYEQYF. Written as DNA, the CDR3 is TGTGCCAGCAGACAGGGGACTAGCGGGAGCTCCTACGAGCAGTACTTC.

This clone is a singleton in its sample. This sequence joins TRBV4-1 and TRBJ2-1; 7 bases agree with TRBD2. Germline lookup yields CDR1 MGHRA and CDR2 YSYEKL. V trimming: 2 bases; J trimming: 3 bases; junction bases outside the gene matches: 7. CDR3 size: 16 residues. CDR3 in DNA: TGCGCCAGCAGCCAAATTGGACTAGGATTCTACAATGAGCAGTTCTTC. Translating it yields CASSQIGLGFYNEQFF.